This TCR beta chain originates from a study of OX40 agonist ivuxolimab in advanced cancers. The CDR3 loop spans 16 amino acids. Per the germline V gene, CDR1 is SGHNT and CDR2 is YYREEE (reference sequence). Deletions cut 3 bases from V and 0 bases from J, with 13 bases between. Only in-frame clones appear in the TCRdb table, and some are missing; sequencing was by immunoSEQ multiplex PCR. The table has approximately 60,000 clones, around 82% seen once. The rearrangement links TRBV5-4 to TRBJ2-1; D might be TRBD1 (5 bases). Sample: CD4+ or CD8+ T cells sorted from blood, taken in a trial of the OX40 agonist ivuxolimab. The TCR comes from an adult with an advanced solid tumor such as melanoma, head and neck, liver or kidney cancer. CDR3 nucleotides: TGTGCCAGCAGCTGGGAAGGGGCCAGCTCCTACAATGAGCAGTTCTTC. Amino acid sequence: CASSWEGASSYNEQFF.